What follows are 14 T cell receptor beta chains derived from one specimen sequenced in a study of T-cell reconstitution after alpha-beta-depleted transplantation in children. Preparation of the TCRbeta library involved a method that used unique molecular identifiers. TCRdb passed the PCR reads through MiXCR, listing each CDR3 protein once. The sample holds some 310,000 distinct CDR3 sequences, 23% seen once. The specimen was PBMCs, mostly from graft donor cells, collected 180 days after TCRalphabeta/CD19-depleted stem cell transplant. The receptors come from a male patient aged 10-17 years who had a stem cell transplant for acute lymphoblastic leukemia, so the T cells may come from the graft donor.

In its sample, this clonotype was seen a few times. The chain has TRBV25-1 and TRBJ2-5; 13 positions agree with TRBD2. The length of the CDR3 is 16 residues. The trim removed 3 bases at V and 1 base at J, leaving 2 bases unmatched. Germline CDR1 and CDR2: MGHDK and SYGVNS. The CDR3 nucleotides are TGTGCCAGCAGTGAGACTAGCGGGAGGTCCCAAGAGACCCAGTACTTC. It specifies CASSETSGRSQETQYF. Full variable domain (missing parts from reference TRBV25-1 and TRBJ2-5): EADIYQTPRYLVIGTGKKITLECSQTMGHDKMYWYQQDPGMELHLIHYSYGVNSTEKGDLSSESTVSRIRTEHFPLTLESARPSHTSQYLCASSETSGRSQETQYFGPGTRLLVL.

The chain employs TRBV20-1 and TRBJ1-2; a weak D match, TRBD1 (6 bases). Trimming pared 1 base from V and 6 bases from J, leaving 12 bases between. Germline values: CDR1 DFQATT, CDR2 SNEGSKA (reference sequence). The CDR3 spans 13 residues. The CDR3 region is CSARVGGADGYTF. The CDR3 bases are TGCAGTGCTAGAGTTGGGGGGGCGGATGGCTACACCTTC.

The chain is built from TRBV6-2 or TRBV6-3 and TRBJ2-1; unclear D gene. CDR1 MNHEY and CDR2 SVGEGT come from the germline V gene. V lost 1 base and J 0 bases, leaving 4 bases between the germline ends. This CDR3 is built from 14 residues. CDR3 bases: TGTGCCAGCAGTTACTACTCCTCCTACAATGAGCAGTTCTTC. Its translation is CASSYYSSYNEQFF.

J is TRBJ2-3 and V is TRBV2; 8 bases map to TRBD2. J was trimmed by 6 bases and V by 4 bases; bases with no gene match: 3. Germline CDR1 SNHLY, CDR2 FYNNEI. The CDR3 consists of 13 residues. The CDR3: CASSGAGEDTQYF. In DNA form, the CDR3 reads TGTGCCAGCAGTGGAGCGGGGGAGGATACGCAGTATTTT.

This sequence joins TRBV7-9 and TRBJ2-7; maybe TRBD1 (5 bases). The CDR3 has 14 residues. Germline V lookup: CDR1 SEHNR, CDR2 FQNEAQ (reference sequence). Between the trimmed V and J ends, which lost 6 bases and 2 bases, there was a span of 14 bases. The CDR3 region has the DNA TGTGCCAGCAGTTATACAGGTTCGCCCTACGAGCAGTACTTC. Protein: CASSYTGSPYEQYF.

For the CDR3, the DNA is TGTGCCAGCAGCTTCGGACTGAACTACAATGAGCAGTTCTTC. As protein: CASSFGLNYNEQFF. V and J are TRBV11-3 and TRBJ2-1; maybe TRBD2 (5 bases). The CDR3 runs to 14 residues. Germline CDR1 is SGHNT and CDR2 is YENEEA. V was pared by 3 bases and J by 3 bases, with 9 bases between.

This clonotype was counted a few times. The chain links TRBV20-1 to TRBJ2-3; 7 bases match TRBD2. This CDR3 has 15 amino acids. Losses at the gene ends were 5 bases for V and 3 bases for J; bases not matched to a gene: 11. Germline lookup yields CDR1 DFQATT and CDR2 SNEGSKA (reference sequence). This CDR3 is CSALPPWGGTDTQYF. In DNA form, the CDR3 reads TGCAGTGCTCTCCCCCCTTGGGGAGGGACAGATACGCAGTATTTT.

V usage is TRBV5-5 and J usage is TRBJ2-7; no firm D call. The germline V gene encodes CDR1 SGHKS and CDR2 YYEKEE (reference sequence). CDR3 length: 15 residues. Between the trimmed V and J ends, which lost 0 bases and 4 bases, there was a span of 14 bases. CDR3 region: CASSLALGNGYEQYF. The CDR3 coding sequence is TGTGCCAGCAGCTTGGCACTGGGAAACGGGTACGAGCAGTACTTC.

This clonotype was recorded many times. V gene TRBV7-2 combines with J gene TRBJ2-2; D not certain. The CDR3 loop spans 14 amino acids. Trimming removed 4 bases at V and 3 bases at J, with 9 bases between. Germline V gene sequence: CDR1 SGHTA, CDR2 FQGNSA. The CDR3 region has the DNA TGTGCCAGCAGCTCTACCCTCGACACCGGGGAGCTGTTTTTT. This encodes CASSSTLDTGELFF. The full variable domain, its missing parts supplied by reference TRBV7-2 and TRBJ2-2, is GAGVSQSPSNKVTEKGKDVELRCDPISGHTALYWYRQSLGQGLEFLIYFQGNSAPDKSGLPSDRFSAERTGGSVSTLTIQRTQQEDSAVYLCASSSTLDTGELFFGEGSRLTVL.

This clonotype showed up just a few times. The V and J genes are TRBV5-1 and TRBJ2-7, with 9 bases aligning to TRBD1. This CDR3 contains 16 residues. The germline gives CDR1 SGHRS, CDR2 YFSETQ. J lost 4 bases, V lost 0 bases, and 8 bases had no gene match. The DNA of the CDR3 is TGCGCCAGCAGCTTGGCCCCCGGGACAGGGAGGTACGAGCAGTACTTC. The encoded protein is CASSLAPGTGRYEQYF.

This clonotype turned up a few times. The chain employs TRBV5-1 and TRBJ1-4; 9 bases are a match to TRBD1. After removal of 2 bases from V and 6 bases from J, the junction contained 5 bases not matched to a gene. Per the germline V gene, CDR1 is SGHRS and CDR2 is YFSETQ. The CDR3 has 15 residues. DNA of the CDR3: TGCGCCAGCAGCTTACAGGGGGCGCGGGATGAAAAACTGTTTTTT. As protein: CASSLQGARDEKLFF.

This clonotype was seen a single time. The chain recombines TRBV19 with TRBJ1-2; no reliable D call. V dropped 5 bases and J dropped 0 bases, with 13 bases sitting between them. Germline V gene lookup returns CDR1 LNHDA and CDR2 SQIVND (reference sequence). The length of the CDR3 is 15 residues. The CDR3 reads CASSSWASTNYGYTF. CDR3 DNA: TGTGCCAGTAGTTCTTGGGCTTCGACTAACTATGGCTACACCTTC.

There are a few counts of this clonotype. The CDR3 DNA sequence: TGTGCAGCGAGGTGGGGGACCGGGGAGCTGTTTTTT. Protein product: CAARWGTGELFF. The chain is built from TRBV7-9 and TRBJ2-2, with D perhaps TRBD1 or TRBD2 (5 bases each). CDR1 SEHNR and CDR2 FQNEAQ come from the germline V gene (reference sequence). This CDR3 contains 12 residues.

This clonotype showed up just a few times. The chain recombines TRBV20-1 with TRBJ1-1; the D gene is possibly TRBD1 (5 bases). The V gene lost 5 bases and the J gene lost 2 bases, with 15 bases spanning the gap. This CDR3 has 14 residues. Looked up from germline, CDR1 is DFQATT and CDR2 is SNEGSKA (reference sequence). CDR3 DNA: TGCAGTGCTGTACGGACAAGGGGAAACACTGAAGCTTTCTTT. Amino acid sequence: CSAVRTRGNTEAFF.